A selection of T cell receptor beta chains follows, all from one sample in a study of cytomegalovirus exposure and HLA in healthy donors. The table came from immunoSEQ multiplex PCR; TCRdb's copy has only in-frame clones and leaves some out. The data contain around 230,000 clones, approximately 79% of them singletons. Sequencing was done on a sample of PBMCs. These TCRs come from a male donor in good health and CMV-seronegative. CDR3s leave out the opening cysteine and the closing phenylalanine or tryptophan. Each record gives: J gene, V gene, CDR3 protein.

J gene: TRBJ2-1
V gene: TRBV9
CDR3 protein: ASSVGLAGDGEQF

J gene: TRBJ2-7
V gene: TRBV7-7
CDR3 protein: ASSSGRGYEQY

J gene: TRBJ2-7
V gene: TRBV10-3
CDR3 protein: AISEEDSGISYEQY

J gene: TRBJ2-6
V gene: TRBV30
CDR3 protein: AWSPDWSSGANVLT

J gene: .
V gene: TRBV15
CDR3 protein: ATSAGQNYEQY

J gene: TRBJ2-7
V gene: TRBV27
CDR3 protein: ASSLRQGSYEQY

J gene: TRBJ2-7
V gene: TRBV6-5
CDR3 protein: ASSYSQAGVSYEQY

J gene: TRBJ2-1
V gene: TRBV7-9
CDR3 protein: SSSYSTGTGAPNEQF

J gene: TRBJ1-4
V gene: TRBV2
CDR3 protein: ASSESRDSSAKLF

J gene: TRBJ1-4
V gene: TRBV5-4
CDR3 protein: ASSFWGREKLF

J gene: TRBJ2-3
V gene: TRBV6-4
CDR3 protein: ASSDSQTPDTQY

J gene: TRBJ2-7
V gene: TRBV7-8
CDR3 protein: ASSLGPTAYEQY

J gene: TRBJ1-1
V gene: TRBV5-6
CDR3 protein: ASSGSGAYTEAF

J gene: TRBJ2-1
V gene: TRBV29-1
CDR3 protein: SVAASRMGEQF

J gene: TRBJ2-1
V gene: TRBV7-8
CDR3 protein: ASSLEGTSSYNEQF

J gene: TRBJ2-7
V gene: TRBV2
CDR3 protein: ASLLTGEGYEQY

J gene: TRBJ2-7
V gene: TRBV28
CDR3 protein: ASSSGQEIYEQY

J gene: TRBJ1-1
V gene: TRBV10-3
CDR3 protein: AITHGGDEAF

J gene: TRBJ1-1
V gene: TRBV5-1
CDR3 protein: ASSFTGLDTEAF

J gene: TRBJ2-3
V gene: TRBV27
CDR3 protein: ASSLGGSTDTQY

J gene: TRBJ2-2
V gene: TRBV27
CDR3 protein: ASTDLPGQGGNTGELF

J gene: TRBJ2-7
V gene: TRBV29-1
CDR3 protein: SVEGQGTYEQY

J gene: TRBJ2-1
V gene: TRBV4-3
CDR3 protein: ASSLGLAGGPSYNEQF

J gene: TRBJ1-1
V gene: TRBV18
CDR3 protein: ASSPDPAGTEAF

J gene: TRBJ1-2
V gene: TRBV7-9
CDR3 protein: ASTLQGAQGDGYT

J gene: TRBJ2-7
V gene: TRBV9
CDR3 protein: ASSVEELAGAEQY

J gene: TRBJ2-7
V gene: TRBV27
CDR3 protein: ASSRLGTGGMYEQY

J gene: TRBJ2-1
V gene: TRBV7-2
CDR3 protein: ASSQTSGAYNEQF

J gene: TRBJ1-2
V gene: TRBV7-9
CDR3 protein: ASTQQNPSSRYGYT

J gene: TRBJ2-5
V gene: TRBV5-1
CDR3 protein: ASSHGLAGELETQY

J gene: TRBJ2-5
V gene: TRBV4-3
CDR3 protein: ASSQGSQWEQY

J gene: TRBJ1-2
V gene: TRBV29-1
CDR3 protein: SVTRGTGVGHGYT

J gene: TRBJ2-7
V gene: TRBV28
CDR3 protein: ASTTKAGSKRGEQY

J gene: TRBJ1-2
V gene: TRBV10-1
CDR3 protein: ASSLQGSNYDYT

J gene: TRBJ2-1
V gene: TRBV9
CDR3 protein: ASSVERGVGYNEQF

J gene: .
V gene: TRBV19
CDR3 protein: ASSIPGGPYEQY

J gene: TRBJ2-1
V gene: TRBV11-2
CDR3 protein: ASSLRMDRGVNEQF

J gene: TRBJ1-2
V gene: TRBV7-2
CDR3 protein: ASSLPENYGYT

J gene: TRBJ2-5
V gene: TRBV7-7
CDR3 protein: ASSLGLAGVETQY

J gene: TRBJ2-5
V gene: TRBV18
CDR3 protein: ASSPYQTGTKETQY

J gene: TRBJ2-1
V gene: TRBV25-1
CDR3 protein: ASSEVGGLSEQF

J gene: TRBJ1-1
V gene: TRBV30
CDR3 protein: AWSYPPLLTMNTEAF

J gene: TRBJ2-7
V gene: TRBV18
CDR3 protein: ASSLNSGSGDEQY

J gene: TRBJ1-2
V gene: TRBV7-9
CDR3 protein: ASTPAGTGLYGYT

J gene: TRBJ2-3
V gene: TRBV9
CDR3 protein: ASRGTSTDTQY

J gene: TRBJ2-7
V gene: TRBV11-2
CDR3 protein: ASSRVGQGTPY

J gene: TRBJ1-5
V gene: TRBV12-2
CDR3 protein: ASRLGSGTGRGNSNQPQH

J gene: TRBJ2-1
V gene: TRBV9
CDR3 protein: ASSVGQTPLPYNEQF

J gene: TRBJ2-7
V gene: TRBV6-5
CDR3 protein: ASKETGQGYEQY

J gene: TRBJ2-7
V gene: TRBV27
CDR3 protein: ASSWVAGGYEQY

J gene: TRBJ1-3
V gene: TRBV7-2
CDR3 protein: ASSPTDRNSGNTIY

J gene: TRBJ2-2
V gene: TRBV7-2
CDR3 protein: ASSLAKQGGFNTGELF

J gene: TRBJ1-6
V gene: TRBV28
CDR3 protein: ASSLTGDSPLH

J gene: TRBJ1-1
V gene: TRBV5-4
CDR3 protein: ASSSTFQAYTEAF

J gene: TRBJ1-6
V gene: TRBV6-1
CDR3 protein: ASSDLRQISPLH

J gene: TRBJ2-3
V gene: TRBV13
CDR3 protein: ASSLTGTDTQY

J gene: TRBJ1-2
V gene: TRBV7-6
CDR3 protein: ASSLTAANYGYT